This TCR beta chain was sequenced in a study of cytomegalovirus exposure and HLA in healthy donors (dated by TCRdb to the late 2010s). Broadly, across the study: According to an earlier analysis of several hundred of the donors, about 190 million T cells yielded roughly 100 million unique TCR beta sequences and 276 Gb of sequence data. An early release that covered more than 550 HLA-typed donors contained about 300 gigabases of sequencing data and tens of millions of unique TCR sequences. Of the 398 genotyped donors, 75% to 85% were placed in the genetic ancestry cluster associated with self-reported Caucasian donors. The aim of the study was to test whether cataloging public T cell receptors could identify signatures of past pathogen exposure. Using immunosequencing, the study profiled T cell repertoires from 640 or so subjects and related those repertoires to cytomegalovirus serostatus. A separate validation cohort of 100 to 150 different subjects was used in addition to the approximately 670-subject first cohort. To predict cytomegalovirus infection status, the study combined high-throughput TCR immunosequencing, statistical association of individual TCRs with disease status, and machine learning. In a later analysis, previously published TCR beta repertoires from 600 to 850 donors were re-analyzed and high-resolution HLA genotyping was added so that TCR occurrence patterns could be studied. In the later analysis, no new phenotypic data were used to find candidate immune exposures; instead, reliance was placed on TCR beta sequences and their occurrence across donors. An earlier analysis of fewer than 750 of the donors used high-throughput TCR beta sequencing to judge whether each TCR beta V gene segment behaved as functional or pseudogenic. Donor age, sex, ethnicity and CMV serostatus were collected together with the repertoire data. Genome-wide SNP genotypes for about 65% of the 666 donors were used in a later genetic analysis, which treated that subset as a discovery cohort. All discovery cohort repertoires had been generated on a single sequencing platform. HLA typing included class I and class II loci at four-digit resolution. Typing coverage differed by locus: A, B, C, DRB1 and DQB1 were typed in roughly 629-630 donors, DQA1 in about 510, DPA1 in nearly 610, and DPB1 in 400 to 480. Because of strong linkage in the cohort, five DR-DQ haplotypes were treated as single units for association and clustering. On average, 235,054 unique TCR beta nucleotide sequences were sequenced per donor among 398 genotyped donors of the cohort, with roughly a sixth of those sequences being non-productive.

The CDR3 starts with the cysteine, ends with the phenylalanine, and has 15 residues. Just the 45-base CDR3 DNA is kept, in frame starting at base 1. Per the germline V gene, SGHTA is the CDR1 and FQGNSA is the CDR2. Preparation of the library involved the immunoSEQ multiplex PCR assay. The multiplex PCR relied on a mix of 60 forward primers for TCR Vbeta segments and 13 reverse primers for TCR Jbeta segments. The CDR3 region of rearranged TCR beta genes was amplified from genomic DNA by a multiplex PCR assay. The amplified TCR beta libraries were sequenced on the Illumina HiSeq System as 87-base-pair reads. The original pipeline was this. A later analysis counted about 76 million unique TCR beta chains across the 550 to 800 repertoires, and 9 million to 14 million of these chains were shared by at least two donors. Raw reads were error-corrected and collapsed into unique sequences with a nearest-neighbor algorithm that merged closely related sequences to remove PCR and sequencing errors. To assign V, D and J gene segments, CDR3 sequences were aligned to IMGT reference sequences. Each retained sequence needed at least a six-nucleotide match to both a V gene segment and a J gene segment. A rearrangement counted as productive if the CDR3 had no stop codons and remained in frame with V and J, and every other rearrangement counted as non-productive. Following IMGT convention, CDR3 was defined as the stretch from the second conserved V-encoded cysteine to the conserved J-encoded phenylalanine. The earlier analysis of some 580 of the donors excluded any sequence lacking an unambiguous match to a single V gene segment. An earlier analysis of a few hundred of the donors classified V segments as functional when productive rearrangements were above 56.7% and as segregating when the standard deviation between donors was above 5%. To diagnose cytomegalovirus status from the catalog of TCR beta chain sequences, a statistical classification framework was built. A later analysis assigned V and J genes by comparing TCR nucleotide sequences with IMGT/GENE-DB human TR gene sequences. A later analysis assigned CDR3 sequences and most-parsimonious VDJ recombination scenarios with the TCRdist pipeline. In a later analysis, each TCR beta chain was defined by its CDR3 amino acid sequence together with its V-gene family, and reads without a unique V-gene family were excluded. As a way to deal with suspected cross-contamination and a sequencing artifact, a later analysis dropped approximately 590 nucleotide sequences that were highly shared and had low generation probability. For each public chain, a later analysis derived a clonal expansion index from normalized ranks of inferred template counts within each repertoire. A later analysis computed generation probabilities with a VDJ recombination model fitted to out-of-frame rearrangements, and checked the results against IGoR. Hypergeometric tests were used in a later analysis to score TCR-TCR, TCR-HLA and TCR-CMV co-occurrence, with a repertoire-size bias correction applied to the TCR pairs. False discovery rates were estimated in a later analysis by permuting HLA or CMV assignments 20 times. In a later analysis, co-occurring TCRs were grouped using DBSCAN, and TCRdist sequence similarity was added for clustering within HLA-allele-positive subsets. For co-occurrence clustering, repertoires with fewer than 30,000 or more than 120,000 public chains were excluded, along with roughly five repertoires with anomalous nucleotide sharing. As stored in TCRdb, this immuneACCESS dataset retains in-frame rearrangements with V and J assigned. A fraction of the clones does not appear; measured against another copy, unresolved V genes explain less than half of the discrepancy, and the remainder lacks a known reason. The V and J calls and the clone size are those of that table, but D and trimming were determined from the DNA. The sample has approximately 200,000 clones on record, 79% of them singletons. Together, the top ten hold roughly 1.5% of the sample.

Of note for this clone: It has no known antigen specificity. Sequence at one end of the junction differs from germline and may be a read error.

The research as a whole found: Across donors, most TCR sequences were observed very rarely, whereas some public TCRs were present in many individuals. The cohort was sequenced for TCR beta chains only, and without alpha or paired-chain data the features that could be detected were limited. In an earlier analysis of 500 to 650 of the donors, most TCR beta V segments appeared in productive rearrangements about 90% or about 30% of the time, broadly matching IMGT annotations. A later analysis found that TCR association rates varied across HLA loci, with DRB1 alleles showing the most associated TCRs and HLA-C alleles the fewest. The study listed 150 to 200 TCR beta chains as associated with cytomegalovirus. A later analysis found that HLA-associated TCR beta chains were more clonally expanded and had lower generation probabilities than equally common non-associated chains. In a later genetic analysis, a missense DCLRE1C variant was associated with V-gene and J-gene trimming of TCR beta chains, and the association was replicated in an independent cohort. HLA typing was unavailable for some donors at each locus, so association tests used only the typed subset. In vitro tests confirmed that a few of the cytomegalovirus-associated TCR beta chains recognize cytomegalovirus antigens. Linkage disequilibrium might explain the correlated functional status among segregating V segments, but an unknown experimental factor could not be excluded. A further reported finding was that TCR beta sequences accurately predicted the HLA-A and HLA-B alleles for most subjects in the first cohort. A later genetic analysis reported fewer N-insertions in productive TCRs among donors in an Asian-associated ancestry cluster than the approximately 700-donor mean. The classifier was reported to diagnose cytomegalovirus status with high specificity and sensitivity in both the original cohort and the validation cohort. A cluster of highly shared sequence variants was judged likely to be a technical artifact of the sequencing pipeline. In a later analysis, around 17,000 TCR beta sequences were associated with specific HLA alleles at a false discovery rate of 0.05. Some 16 rarely observed V segments, including chromosome 9 orphons, were excluded from the earlier analysis of a few hundred of the donors because counts were too low. A later analysis reported that several top co-occurrence clusters appeared linked to parvovirus B19, influenza, CMV and Epstein-Barr virus. For the cohort, immune exposure information was limited to CMV serostatus. It was suggested by the authors that the approach could potentially be generalized to other disease states and immunological phenotypes. A later analysis found that most CMV-associated TCR beta chains appeared HLA-restricted, with HLA associations seemingly driven largely by CMV exposure. Because the 87-base-pair reads could not distinguish some IMGT-functional V segments, including TRBV6-2 and TRBV6-3, those segments were excluded. Roughly uniform sequencing depth across donors was assumed in presence/absence analyses, although this assumption may not hold. Strong co-occurrence of HLA alleles, especially DR and DQ, made assigning TCR associations to individual alleles difficult.

The cohort consisted of 650 to 700 healthy bone marrow donors. Cohort members were all nominally healthy when sampled, although unrecorded immune exposures were likely present. The donor was CMV seropositive and was included in the group of 250 to 300 seropositive cohort members. A peripheral blood sample was collected from each donor, and TCR beta sequencing was performed on peripheral blood mononuclear cells. The Qiagen DNeasy Blood Extraction Kit was used to extract genomic DNA from the blood cell samples. The clonotype was recovered from a girl between 10 and 17 years old in good health and CMV-seropositive. The material sequenced was PBMCs. The chain uses TRBV7-2 and TRBJ2-4; the D gene lacks a confident call. The CDR3 sequence is CASSSTGLAQNIQYF. The sequence in DNA is TGTGCCAGCAGCTCAACCGGATTAGCCCAAAACATTCAGTACTTC.